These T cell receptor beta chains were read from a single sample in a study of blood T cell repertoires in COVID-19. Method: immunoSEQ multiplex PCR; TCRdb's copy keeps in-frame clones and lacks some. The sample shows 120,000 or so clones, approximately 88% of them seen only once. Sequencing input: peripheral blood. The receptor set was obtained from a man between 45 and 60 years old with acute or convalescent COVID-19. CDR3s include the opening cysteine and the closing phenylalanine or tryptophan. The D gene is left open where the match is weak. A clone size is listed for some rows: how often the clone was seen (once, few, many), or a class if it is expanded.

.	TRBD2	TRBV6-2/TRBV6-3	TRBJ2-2	TGTGCCAGCAGTTACTCGGGGGGGACCGGGGAGCTGTTTTTT	CASSYSGGTGELFF
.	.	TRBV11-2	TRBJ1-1	TGTGCCAGCAGCCCCATGAGCACTGAAGCTTTCTTT	CASSPMSTEAFF
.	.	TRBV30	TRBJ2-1	TGTGCCTGGAGGCTGTTGGGAGGTTCCAATGAGCAGTTCTTC	CAWRLLGGSNEQFF
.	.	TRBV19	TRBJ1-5	TGTGCCAGTAGTTTGGGGCAGGGTCATAGCAATCAGCCCCAGCATTTT	CASSLGQGHSNQPQHF
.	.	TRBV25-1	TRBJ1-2	TGTGCCAGCAGTGATGGCCCTCGTGGCTACACCTTC	CASSDGPRGYTF
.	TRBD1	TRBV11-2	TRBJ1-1	TGTGCCAGCAGCACCCGGACAGGGAACACTGAAGCTTTCTTT	CASSTRTGNTEAFF
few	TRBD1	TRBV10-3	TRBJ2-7	TGTGCCATCCGTCCAGAGGGCAGGGGGAGCCCCTACGAGCAGTACTTC	CAIRPEGRGSPYEQYF
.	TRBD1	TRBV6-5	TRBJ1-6	TGTGCCAGCAGACAGGGGGCGGATAATTCACCCCTCCACTTT	CASRQGADNSPLHF
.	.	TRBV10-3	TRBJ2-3	TGTGCCATCTTAAGAGCGGGCACAGATACGCAGTATTTT	CAILRAGTDTQYF
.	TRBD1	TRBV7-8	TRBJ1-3	TGTGCCAGCAGCTTAGCCGGGACAGGGTTTGGAAACACCATATATTTT	CASSLAGTGFGNTIYF
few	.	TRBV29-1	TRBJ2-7	TGCAGCGTTGAAGACCAACAGAACTACGAGCAGTACTTC	CSVEDQQNYEQYF
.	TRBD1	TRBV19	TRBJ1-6	TGTGCCAGTACCAAGAGGTGGACCTCCGGGACAGCGAATTCACCCCTCCACTTT	CASTKRWTSGTANSPLHF
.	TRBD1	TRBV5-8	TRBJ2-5	TGTGCCAGCAGCTGGGACAGGGATGGTAAAGAGACCCAGTACTTC	CASSWDRDGKETQYF
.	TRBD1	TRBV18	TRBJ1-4	TGTGCCAGCTCACCGTGGGACAGCGGAGAAAAACTGTTTTTT	CASSPWDSGEKLFF
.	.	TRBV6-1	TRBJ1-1	TGTGCCAGCAGTGAAGTGGGCAGGGGATATACTGAAGCTTTCTTT	CASSEVGRGYTEAFF
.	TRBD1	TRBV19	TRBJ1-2	TGTGCCAGTAGTCTGGGACAGGGGGGATCTGGCTACACCTTC	CASSLGQGGSGYTF
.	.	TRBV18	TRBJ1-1	TGTGCCAGCTCACCTTACGACAGGTTGGAAACTGAAGCTTTCTTT	CASSPYDRLETEAFF
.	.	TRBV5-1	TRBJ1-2	TGCGCCAGCAGCAGGGGCCCACCTGACTATGGCTACACCTTC	CASSRGPPDYGYTF
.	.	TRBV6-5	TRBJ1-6	TGTGCCAGCAGCGGGGGGGGAGGTTCACCCCTCCACTTT	CASSGGGGSPLHF
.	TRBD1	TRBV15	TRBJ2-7	TGTGCCACCAGCAGACACGGGACAGAACGGGAGCAGTACTTC	CATSRHGTEREQYF
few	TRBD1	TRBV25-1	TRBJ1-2	TGTGCCAGCAGTGATTCGAGGACAGGCTTTTTCTATGGCTACACCTTC	CASSDSRTGFFYGYTF
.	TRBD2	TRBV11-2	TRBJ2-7	TGTGCCAGCAGCTTCCCGGCGGGAGTATTATACGAGCAGTACTTC	CASSFPAGVLYEQYF
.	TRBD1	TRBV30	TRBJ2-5	TGTGCCTGGAGTGGGGACAGGGCTGAGACCCAGTACTTC	CAWSGDRAETQYF
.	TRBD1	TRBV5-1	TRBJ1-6	TGCGCCAGCAGCCCGAGACAGGGAAGTAATTCACCCCTCCACTTT	CASSPRQGSNSPLHF
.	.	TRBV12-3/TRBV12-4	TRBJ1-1	TGTGCCAGCTCACGGGGGGGCACTGAAGCTTTCTTT	CASSRGGTEAFF
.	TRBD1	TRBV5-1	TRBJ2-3	TGCGCCAGCAGCTTGGAACCTGGGACAGCCTACACAGATACGCAGTATTTT	CASSLEPGTAYTDTQYF
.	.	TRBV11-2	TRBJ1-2	TGTGCCAGCAGCCCCGGAACAGGGCGCGGCTACACCTTC	CASSPGTGRGYTF
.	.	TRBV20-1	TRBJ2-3	TGCAGTGCTAGTGGGCTAGGAGATACGCAGTATTTT	CSASGLGDTQYF
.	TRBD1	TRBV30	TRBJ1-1	TGTGCCTTAAGCCCAGGGGGAGTAGATGAAGCTTTCTTT	CALSPGGVDEAFF
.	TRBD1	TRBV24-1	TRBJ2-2	TGTGCCACCAGTGTTACCGGGACAGGGGACACCGGGGAGCTGTTTTTT	CATSVTGTGDTGELFF
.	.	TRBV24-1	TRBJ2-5	TGTGCCACCAGCCTACAAACGGGGGGCTCGGAGACCCAGTACTTC	CATSLQTGGSETQYF
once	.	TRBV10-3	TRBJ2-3	TGTGCCATCAGTGTACAGGGTGGAAGCACAGATACGCAGTATTTT	CAISVQGGSTDTQYF
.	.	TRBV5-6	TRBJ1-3	TGTGCCAGCACCCGGAGGAGGGCTGCGGGGGGAAACACCATATATTTT	CASTRRRAAGGNTIYF
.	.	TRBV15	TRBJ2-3	TGTGCCACAGGCGGTCGCTGGACAGATACGCAGTATTTT	CATGGRWTDTQYF
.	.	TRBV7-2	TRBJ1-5	TGTGCCAGCAGCGCCGGACAGTCGAGCAATCAGCCCCAGCATTTT	CASSAGQSSNQPQHF
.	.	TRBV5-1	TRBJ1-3	TGCGCCAGCGGAGTCGGGATACAGGGAAACACCATATATTTT	CASGVGIQGNTIYF
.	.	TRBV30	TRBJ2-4	TGTGCCTGGATCGTGAGGGAGGACAAAAACATTCAGTACTTC	CAWIVREDKNIQYF
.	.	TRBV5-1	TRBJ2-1	TGCGCCAGCAGCTTGTTGGAGGCCCCTGACAATGAGCAGTTCTTC	CASSLLEAPDNEQFF
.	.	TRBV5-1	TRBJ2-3	TGCGCCAGCAGCAGAGGACAGACTAGCACAGATACGCAGTATTTT	CASSRGQTSTDTQYF
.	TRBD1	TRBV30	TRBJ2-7	TGTGCCTTGCGACAGGGGCCCTACGAGCAGTACTTC	CALRQGPYEQYF
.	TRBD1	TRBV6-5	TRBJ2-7	TGTGCCAGCAGCGACAGGGTGAGCTGGGCCTACGAGCAGTACTTC	CASSDRVSWAYEQYF
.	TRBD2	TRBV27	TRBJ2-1	TGTGCCAGCAGTTTTAGCGGGAGGGACAATGAGCAGTTCTTC	CASSFSGRDNEQFF
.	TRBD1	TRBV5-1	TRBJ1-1	TGCGCCAGCAGCTTGGGAGGCACAGGGGGTTCCGAAGCTTTCTTT	CASSLGGTGGSEAFF
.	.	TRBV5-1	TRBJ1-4	TGCGCCAGCAGTGTTAGACCAGGGAATGAAAAACTGTTTTTT	CASSVRPGNEKLFF
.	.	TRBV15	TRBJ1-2	TGTGCCACCAGCAGAGATAGGCCAGGCGAAAATGGCTACACCTTC	CATSRDRPGENGYTF